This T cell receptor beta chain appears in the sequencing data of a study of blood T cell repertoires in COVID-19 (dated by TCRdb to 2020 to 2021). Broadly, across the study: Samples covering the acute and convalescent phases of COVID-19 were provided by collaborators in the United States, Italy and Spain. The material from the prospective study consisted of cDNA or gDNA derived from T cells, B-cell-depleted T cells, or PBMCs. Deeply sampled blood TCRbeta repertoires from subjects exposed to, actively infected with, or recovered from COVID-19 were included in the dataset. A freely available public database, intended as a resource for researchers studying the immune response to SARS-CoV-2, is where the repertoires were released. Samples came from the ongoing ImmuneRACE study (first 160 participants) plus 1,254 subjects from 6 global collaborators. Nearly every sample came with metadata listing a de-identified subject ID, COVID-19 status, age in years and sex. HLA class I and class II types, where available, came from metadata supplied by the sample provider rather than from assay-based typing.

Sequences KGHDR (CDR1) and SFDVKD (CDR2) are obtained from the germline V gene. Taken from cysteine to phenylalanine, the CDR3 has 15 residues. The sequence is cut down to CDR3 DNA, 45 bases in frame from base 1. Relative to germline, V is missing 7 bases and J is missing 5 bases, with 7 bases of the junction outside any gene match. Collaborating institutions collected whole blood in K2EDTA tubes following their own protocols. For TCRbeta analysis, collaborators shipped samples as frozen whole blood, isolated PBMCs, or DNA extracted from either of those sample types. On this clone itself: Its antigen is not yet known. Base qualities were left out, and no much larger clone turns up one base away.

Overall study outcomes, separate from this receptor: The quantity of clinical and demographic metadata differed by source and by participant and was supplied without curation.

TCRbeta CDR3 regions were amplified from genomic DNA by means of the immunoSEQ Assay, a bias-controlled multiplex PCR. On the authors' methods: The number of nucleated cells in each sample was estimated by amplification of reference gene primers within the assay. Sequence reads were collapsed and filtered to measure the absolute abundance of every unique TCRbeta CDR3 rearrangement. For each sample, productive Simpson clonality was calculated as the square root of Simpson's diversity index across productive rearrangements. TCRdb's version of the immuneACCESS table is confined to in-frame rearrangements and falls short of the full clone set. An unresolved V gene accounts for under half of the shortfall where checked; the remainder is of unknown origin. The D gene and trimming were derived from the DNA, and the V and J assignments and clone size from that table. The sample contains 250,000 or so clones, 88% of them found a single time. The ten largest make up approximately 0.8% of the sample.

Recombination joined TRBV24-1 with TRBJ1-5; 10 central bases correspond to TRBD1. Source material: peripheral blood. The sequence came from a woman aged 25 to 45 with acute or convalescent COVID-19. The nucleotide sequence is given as TGTGCCACCAGCAGGACAGGGGGGGGGCATCAGCCCCAGCATTTT. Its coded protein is CATSRTGGGHQPQHF.